This TCR beta chain was sequenced for a study of blood T cell repertoires in COVID-19. Study overall: The United States, Italy and Spain provided the acute and convalescent COVID-19 samples.

V was shortened by 6 bases and J by 7 bases, with 15 bases between the two germline ends. The germline V gene has CDR1 MDHEN and CDR2 SYDVKM. The CDR3 extends over 13 amino acids. Using immunoSEQ multiplex PCR, the repertoire was profiled, and TCRdb retains in-frame clones only, with some absent. The sample lists 240,000 or so clones; around 86% were seen once. The sequenced material came from PBMCs or T cells enriched from blood (not recorded which). The chain employs TRBV28 and TRBJ1-1; a possible D gene is TRBD1 (6 bases). The TCR originated in a woman aged 40 to 50 with acute COVID-19. The CDR3 loop reads CASSSQGPNEAFF. The CDR3 nucleotides are TGTGCCAGCAGCTCTCAGGGGCCAAATGAAGCTTTCTTT.